This entry describes one T cell receptor (beta chain). No antigen is known for it. Base qualities are missing; no much larger clone stands one base away. The data originate from a study of cytomegalovirus exposure and HLA in healthy donors (dated 2017 in TCRdb). For context, the study as a whole: According to an earlier analysis of a few hundred of the donors, roughly 180 million T cells yielded 117 million unique TCR beta sequences and 276 Gb of sequence data. The study aimed to test whether signatures of past pathogen exposure could be identified by cataloging public T cell receptors. An early release that covered 500 to 800 HLA-typed donors contained about 300 gigabases of sequencing data and 75 million to 100 million unique TCR sequences. In a later analysis, previously published TCR beta repertoires from about 670 donors were re-analyzed and high-resolution HLA genotyping was added so that TCR occurrence patterns could be studied. Among 398 genotyped donors of the cohort, an average of around 240,000 unique TCR beta nucleotide sequences was sequenced per donor, of which about 18% were non-productive. In a later genetic analysis, genome-wide SNP genotypes for about three fifths of the roughly 670 donors were used, and that subset was treated as a discovery cohort. To predict cytomegalovirus infection status, the study brought together high-throughput TCR immunosequencing, statistical association of individual TCRs with disease status, and machine learning. The study used immunosequencing to profile the T cell repertoires of approximately 690 subjects and linked those repertoires to cytomegalovirus serostatus. Donor age, sex, ethnicity and CMV serostatus were compiled together with the repertoire data. The number of donors typed differed by locus, with roughly 629-640 for A, B, C, DRB1 and DQB1, around 500 for DQA1, some 570 for DPA1, and around 430 for DPB1. HLA typing included class I and class II loci at four-digit resolution. Five DR-DQ haplotypes were treated as single units for association and clustering because of strong linkage in the cohort. Along with the roughly 700-subject first cohort, a separate validation cohort of over a hundred different subjects was used. Of the 350 to 400 genotyped donors, approximately 80% fell in the genetic ancestry cluster associated with self-reported Caucasian donors. All discovery cohort repertoires had been generated on a single sequencing platform. The later analysis used no new phenotypic data to find candidate immune exposures, relying instead on TCR beta sequences and their occurrence across donors. In an earlier analysis of roughly 600 of the donors, high-throughput TCR beta sequencing was used to judge whether each TCR beta V gene segment behaved as functional or pseudogenic. General findings and caveats noted by the study authors: In the study, 150 to 200 TCR beta chains were listed as associated with cytomegalovirus. In a later genetic analysis, a missense DCLRE1C variant was associated with V-gene and J-gene trimming of TCR beta chains, and the association was replicated in an independent cohort. A cluster of highly shared sequence variants was judged likely to represent a technical artifact of the sequencing pipeline. In a later analysis, most CMV-associated TCR beta chains were found to appear HLA-restricted, with HLA associations seemingly driven largely by CMV exposure. The authors suggested that the approach could potentially be extended to other disease states and immunological phenotypes. A later analysis found that HLA-associated TCR beta chains were more clonally expanded and had lower generation probabilities than equally common non-associated chains. A further reported finding was that TCR beta sequences accurately predicted the HLA-A and HLA-B alleles for most subjects in the first cohort. The 87-base-pair reads could not distinguish some IMGT-functional V segments, including TRBV6-2 and TRBV6-3, so those segments were excluded. Correlated functional status among segregating V segments might be attributable to linkage disequilibrium, but an unknown experimental factor could not be ruled out. In vitro tests confirmed that a few of the cytomegalovirus-associated TCR beta chains recognize cytomegalovirus antigens. In both the original and validation cohorts, the classifier was reported to diagnose cytomegalovirus status with high specificity and sensitivity. Because HLA typing was unavailable for some donors at each locus, only the typed subset was used in association tests. An earlier analysis of around 500 of the donors showed that most TCR beta V segments appeared in productive rearrangements either about 87% or about 30% of the time, which broadly matched IMGT annotations. Approximately 16 rarely observed V segments, including chromosome 9 orphons, were excluded from the earlier analysis of several hundred of the donors because counts were too low. In a later genetic analysis, fewer N-insertions in productive TCRs were reported among donors in an Asian-associated ancestry cluster than the 666-donor mean. Most TCR sequences were observed very rarely across donors, whereas some public TCRs were present in many individuals. Strong co-occurrence of HLA alleles, especially DR and DQ, made assigning TCR associations to individual alleles difficult. According to a later analysis, TCR association rates differed among HLA loci, with DRB1 alleles showing the most associated TCRs and HLA-C alleles showing the fewest. In a later analysis, several top co-occurrence clusters were reported to appear linked to parvovirus B19, influenza, CMV and Epstein-Barr virus. Immune exposure information for the cohort was limited to CMV serostatus. This cohort had only TCR beta chains sequenced, and the lack of alpha or paired-chain data limited which features could be detected. Sequencing depth was assumed to be roughly uniform across donors in the presence/absence analyses, though that assumption may not hold. At a false discovery rate of 0.05, a later analysis linked approximately 18,000 TCR beta sequences to specific HLA alleles.

Compared with germline, V lacks 2 bases and J lacks 0 bases; bases without a gene match: 1. The germline V gene encodes CDR1 SGHRS and CDR2 YFSETQ. Spanning cysteine to phenylalanine, the CDR3 consists of 16 amino acids. Kept here is only the CDR3 DNA, which spans 48 bases and is read in frame from base 1. The cohort comprised around 700 healthy bone marrow donors. At the time of sampling, all cohort members were nominally healthy, though unrecorded immune exposures were likely present. The donor was CMV seronegative and was included in the group of about 400 seronegative cohort members. Every donor gave a peripheral blood sample, and the peripheral blood mononuclear cells from that sample were used for TCR beta sequencing. Genomic DNA was extracted from the blood cell samples with the Qiagen DNeasy Blood Extraction Kit. Library prep was done by the immunoSEQ multiplex PCR assay. For the multiplex PCR, a mixture combining 60 forward primers for TCR Vbeta segments and 13 reverse primers for TCR Jbeta segments was used. A multiplex PCR assay on genomic DNA amplified the CDR3 region of rearranged TCR beta genes. The amplified TCR beta libraries were sequenced on the Illumina HiSeq System as 87-base-pair reads. The authors' analysis ran thus. A later analysis counted approximately 76 million unique TCR beta chains across the 690 or so repertoires, and some 12 million of these chains were shared by at least two donors. Raw reads were error-corrected and collapsed into unique sequences with a nearest-neighbor algorithm that merged closely related sequences to remove PCR and sequencing errors. V, D and J gene segments were assigned by aligning CDR3 sequences to IMGT reference sequences. For a sequence to be retained, a match of at least six nucleotides to both a V gene segment and a J gene segment was required. Rearrangements were called productive when the CDR3 lacked stop codons and stayed in frame with V and J; all others were non-productive. CDR3 was defined by IMGT convention, running from the second conserved V-encoded cysteine to the conserved J-encoded phenylalanine. The earlier analysis of some 540 of the donors excluded any sequence lacking an unambiguous match to a single V gene segment. In an earlier analysis of several hundred of the donors, V segments were called functional above 56.7% productive rearrangements and were called segregating when the between-donor standard deviation exceeded 5%. A statistical classification framework was built to diagnose cytomegalovirus status from the catalog of TCR beta chain sequences. In a later analysis, V and J genes were assigned by comparing TCR nucleotide sequences against IMGT/GENE-DB human TR gene sequences. Using the TCRdist pipeline, a later analysis assigned CDR3 sequences along with most-parsimonious VDJ recombination scenarios. In a later analysis, each TCR beta chain was defined by its CDR3 amino acid sequence together with its V-gene family, and reads lacking a unique V-gene family were excluded. As a way to deal with suspected cross-contamination and a sequencing artifact, a later analysis dropped roughly 620 nucleotide sequences that were highly shared and had low generation probability. A later analysis calculated a clonal expansion index for each public chain from normalized within-repertoire ranks of inferred template counts. Generation probabilities in a later analysis came from a VDJ recombination model fitted to out-of-frame rearrangements, and those results were checked against IGoR. Hypergeometric tests were used in a later analysis to score TCR-TCR, TCR-HLA and TCR-CMV co-occurrence, with a repertoire-size bias correction applied to the TCR pairs. In a later analysis, false discovery rates were estimated by permuting HLA or CMV assignments 20 times. In a later analysis, co-occurring TCRs were grouped with DBSCAN, and TCRdist sequence similarity was added when clustering was performed within HLA-allele-positive subsets. Co-occurrence clustering excluded repertoires with fewer than 30,000 or more than 120,000 public chains, plus five with anomalous nucleotide sharing. TCRdb holds this immuneACCESS table with in-frame rearrangements only. Some clones are missing; in checked studies, unresolved V genes explain under half, and the rest has no known cause. V and J calls and clone size are copied from that table; D and trimming were computed from the DNA. In all, the sample holds approximately 130,000 clones, and around 81% of those were seen once. The leading ten clones occupy 2% to 2.5% of the sample.

This chain joins TRBV5-1 to TRBJ2-1; 11 central nucleotides agree with TRBD2. The clonotype comes from a woman aged 40 to 50 in good health and CMV-seronegative. The material sequenced was PBMCs. In nucleotides, the sequence is TGCGCCAGCAGCTTAACTAGCGGGAGCTCCTACAATGAGCAGTTCTTC. It encodes CASSLTSGSSYNEQFF.